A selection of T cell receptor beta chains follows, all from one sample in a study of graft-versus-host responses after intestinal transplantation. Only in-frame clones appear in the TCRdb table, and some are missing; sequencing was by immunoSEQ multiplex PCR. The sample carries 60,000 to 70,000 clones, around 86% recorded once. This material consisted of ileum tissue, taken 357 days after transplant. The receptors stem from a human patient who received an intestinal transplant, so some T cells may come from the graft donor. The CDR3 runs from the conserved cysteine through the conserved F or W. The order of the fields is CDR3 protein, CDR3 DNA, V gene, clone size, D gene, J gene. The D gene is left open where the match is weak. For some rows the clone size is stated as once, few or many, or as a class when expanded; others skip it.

CATSGVTDTQYF,TGTGCCACTAGCGGGGTCACTGATACGCAGTATTTT,TRBV6-6,once,TRBD2,TRBJ2-3
CASRSGQGEETQYF,TGTGCCAGCAGGTCGGGACAGGGGGAAGAGACCCAGTACTTC,TRBV2,-,TRBD1,TRBJ2-5
CASSSGLAIDEQYF,TGTGCCAGCAGCTCGGGACTAGCTATCGACGAGCAGTACTTC,TRBV5-5,-,TRBD2,TRBJ2-7
CASSGLAASTDTQYF,TGTGCCAGCAGTGGACTAGCGGCAAGCACAGATACGCAGTATTTT,TRBV6-1,-,TRBD2,TRBJ2-3
CASSETSGAYNEQFF,TGTGCCAGCAGTGAGACTAGCGGGGCCTACAATGAGCAGTTCTTC,TRBV2,-,TRBD2,TRBJ2-1
CASTEGETQYF,TGTGCCAGCACCGAGGGGGAGACCCAGTACTTC,TRBV6-6,once,-,TRBJ2-5
CATSTLFRGDQPQHF,TGTGCCACCAGCACTTTATTCAGAGGGGATCAGCCCCAGCATTTT,TRBV15,-,-,TRBJ1-5
CASSLLLSGTGELFF,TGTGCCAGCAGCTTGCTCCTGTCGGGCACCGGGGAGCTGTTTTTT,TRBV7-6,-,-,TRBJ2-2
CASSLLGGGHTEAFF,TGTGCCAGTAGCTTACTCGGGGGGGGTCATACTGAAGCTTTCTTT,TRBV19,-,-,TRBJ1-1
CASSLSLELRGSLSTDTQYF,TGTGCCAGCAGTTTATCGCTGGAGCTGCGGGGTTCTCTTAGCACAGATACGCAGTATTTT,TRBV27,-,-,TRBJ2-3
CASSRTGSNNEQFF,TGTGCCAGTAGCCGGACAGGTAGCAACAATGAGCAGTTCTTC,TRBV19,-,TRBD1,TRBJ2-1
CASTLNSEAFF,TGTGCCAGCACTTTAAATTCTGAAGCTTTCTTT,TRBV6-6,-,-,TRBJ1-1
CASRPPPPGGPTDTQYF,TGTGCCAGCCGCCCCCCCCCACCCGGGGGCCCCACAGATACGCAGTATTTT,TRBV5-4,-,-,TRBJ2-3
CASSGELNTGELFF,TGTGCCAGCAGTGGGGAACTGAACACCGGGGAGCTGTTTTTT,TRBV2,-,-,TRBJ2-2
CASSLEVDTDTQYF,TGCGCCAGCAGCTTGGAAGTCGACACAGATACGCAGTATTTT,TRBV5-1,-,-,TRBJ2-3
CASSLEGSRTIEAFF,TGTGCCAGCAGCTTGGAGGGGTCGAGGACAATAGAAGCTTTCTTT,TRBV5-4,-,-,TRBJ1-1
CSVLGGTEAFF,TGCAGCGTTCTGGGAGGCACTGAAGCTTTCTTT,TRBV29-1,-,-,TRBJ1-1
CASSLVPGLAGEQYF,TGCGCCAGCAGCTTGGTCCCGGGACTAGCGGGGGAGCAGTACTTC,TRBV5-1,-,TRBD2,TRBJ2-7
CASSHLHEQYF,TGCGCCAGCAGCCATTTGCATGAGCAATACTTC,TRBV4-1,-,-,TRBJ2-7
CASSDPTGQGLWKLFF,TGTGCCAGCAGTGATCCCACCGGACAGGGGTTGTGGAAACTGTTTTTT,TRBV6-1,-,TRBD1,TRBJ1-4
CASSLAVNRWNEKLFF,TGCGCCAGCAGCTTGGCCGTCAACAGATGGAATGAAAAACTGTTTTTT,TRBV5-1,-,-,TRBJ1-4
CASSRQGAGTEAFF,TGTGCCAGCAGTCGACAGGGGGCGGGCACTGAAGCTTTCTTT,TRBV2,-,TRBD1,TRBJ1-1
CASSETGEFDSPLHF,TGTGCCAGCAGCGAGACAGGTGAATTTGATTCACCCCTCCACTTT,TRBV13,-,-,TRBJ1-6
CASSLGTSGYNEQFF,TGTGCCAGCAGCTTGGGGACTAGCGGATACAATGAGCAGTTCTTC,TRBV5-5,-,TRBD2,TRBJ2-1
CASSETAPTEAFF,TGTGCCAGCAGCGAGACAGCCCCCACTGAAGCTTTCTTT,TRBV27,-,-,TRBJ1-1
CASSPSLYEQYF,TGTGCCAGCTCACCGTCCCTCTACGAGCAGTACTTC,TRBV18,-,-,TRBJ2-7
CARISGIDTQYF,TGCGCCAGGATTAGCGGGATAGATACGCAGTATTTT,TRBV10-2,-,TRBD2,TRBJ2-3
CASSVGRYSGANVLTF,TGTGCCAGCAGCGTAGGACGGTACTCTGGGGCCAACGTCCTGACTTTC,TRBV9,-,-,TRBJ2-6
CASSATGGRTDTQYF,TGTGCCAGCAGCGCCACGGGGGGGCGCACAGATACGCAGTATTTT,TRBV9,-,TRBD2,TRBJ2-3
CASSVGRGTTGELFF,TGTGCCAGCAGTGTTGGGAGGGGGACCACCGGGGAGCTGTTTTTT,TRBV2,-,-,TRBJ2-2
CASSLRQGTFSGNTIYF,TGTGCCAGCAGCCTCCGACAGGGGACTTTCTCTGGAAACACCATATATTTT,TRBV4-2,-,TRBD1,TRBJ1-3
CASSWTESYEQYF,TGTGCCAGCAGTTGGACTGAATCCTACGAGCAGTACTTC,TRBV6-5,-,-,TRBJ2-7
CASSLVWGLQETQYF,TGTGCTAGCAGCTTAGTTTGGGGGTTGCAAGAGACCCAGTACTTC,TRBV7-7,-,-,TRBJ2-5
CASRPPGQGHNEQFF,TGTGCCAGCAGACCACCGGGACAGGGGCACAATGAGCAGTTCTTC,TRBV2,-,TRBD1,TRBJ2-1
CAWSVRPDGTEAFF,TGTGCCTGGAGTGTAAGGCCAGACGGCACTGAAGCTTTCTTT,TRBV30,once,-,TRBJ1-1
CASSDVVGGQGAPETQYF,TGCGCCAGCAGTGATGTGGTTGGGGGACAGGGGGCCCCAGAGACCCAGTACTTC,TRBV10-2,-,TRBD1,TRBJ2-5
CASRPTGGAWWTEAFF,TGTGCCAGCAGGCCTACAGGGGGCGCATGGTGGACTGAAGCTTTCTTT,TRBV7-2,-,TRBD1,TRBJ1-1
CASSFGVQETQYF,TGTGCCAGCAGCTTTGGCGTCCAAGAGACCCAGTACTTC,TRBV7-8,-,-,TRBJ2-5
CASSERVGNTIYF,TGTGCCAGCAGTGAGAGGGTCGGAAACACCATATATTTT,TRBV6-5,-,-,TRBJ1-3
CASSAGQDGGYEQYF,TGTGCCAGTAGTGCCGGACAGGACGGAGGCTACGAGCAGTACTTC,TRBV19,-,TRBD1,TRBJ2-7
CASSLEWGEYSNQPQHF,TGTGCCAGCAGCTTAGAGTGGGGAGAGTATAGCAATCAGCCCCAGCATTTT,TRBV7-9,-,-,TRBJ1-5
CASSLSGGAADTQYF,TGTGCCAGCAGTCTTAGCGGGGGGGCGGCAGATACGCAGTATTTT,TRBV7-2,-,TRBD2,TRBJ2-3
CASGLVLHRDGDTQYF,TGTGCTAGTGGTTTGGTACTCCACAGGGATGGAGATACGCAGTATTTT,TRBV12-5,-,-,TRBJ2-3
CASSQDWGGEQFF,TGTGCCAGCAGCCAAGATTGGGGGGGTGAGCAGTTCTTC,TRBV4-2,-,TRBD2,TRBJ2-1
CASSSHRGLYNEQFF,TGCGCCAGCAGCTCCCACAGGGGTCTCTACAATGAGCAGTTCTTC,TRBV5-1,-,TRBD1,TRBJ2-1
CASSLGGHHQETQYF,TGTGCCAGCAGTTTAGGGGGACACCACCAAGAGACCCAGTACTTC,TRBV28,once,-,TRBJ2-5